One sample yielded the 12 T cell receptor beta chains listed below, sequenced in a study of CD8+CD57+ T cells in acquired aplastic anemia. Template material for TCR beta VDJ and CDR3 profiling consisted of genomic DNA. TCRdb reprocessed the reads with MiXCR, giving one entry per CDR3 protein. Among more than 150,000 distinct CDR3 sequences, around 50% were seen once, and the ten largest hold around 13%. An expansion of CD8+CD57+ cells by flow cytometry had been shown in patients chosen for sequencing. Sequenced material: sorted CD4+, CD8+, or CD8+CD57+ T cells (not recorded which) from PBMCs. The receptors were gathered from a human donor with aplastic anemia.

The J gene is TRBJ2-3, the V gene TRBV3-1; perhaps D is TRBD1 or TRBD2 (5 bases each). The V gene's germline CDR1 is LGHDT and CDR2 YNNKEL (reference sequence). The CDR3 loop spans 15 amino acids. The V and J ends lost 3 bases and 0 bases respectively, with 10 bases between them. This chain's CDR3 is CASSHPGASTDTQYF. The CDR3 DNA is TGTGCCAGCAGCCATCCCGGGGCTAGCACAGATACGCAGTATTTT.

Only a few counts were recorded for this clonotype. The chain has TRBV30 and TRBJ1-2; 8 bases map to TRBD1. The V and J ends lost 3 bases and 4 bases, in that order; junction bases with no gene match: 10. The germline CDR1 and CDR2 sequences are GTSNPN and SVGIG (reference sequence). CDR3 length: 15 residues. In nucleotides, the CDR3 is TGTGCCTGGAGCCGAGCCGGACAGGGAGCCTATGGCTACACCTTC. It is translated as CAWSRAGQGAYGYTF.

The rearrangement uses TRBV25-1 and TRBJ1-1; no clear D gene. The length of the CDR3 is 14 residues. V lost 1 base, J lost 4 bases, and 10 bases lay in between. Germline CDR1 and CDR2: MGHDK and SYGVNS. The CDR3 DNA sequence: TGTGCCAGCAGTGAATTGAGAGGAGGCACTGAAGCTTTCTTT. This gives the protein CASSELRGGTEAFF.

The gene calls are TRBV20-1 and TRBJ2-3, with D possibly TRBD1 on 6 matching bases. Trimming removed 3 bases at V and 0 bases at J, with 19 bases between. This CDR3 has 17 residues. CDR1 is DFQATT, CDR2 SNEGSKA, per germline (reference sequence). CDR3 bases: TGCAGTGCTAGTTCCCTAACACAGGGAGCTAGCACAGATACGCAGTATTTT. Its protein product is CSASSLTQGASTDTQYF.

The V and J genes are TRBV29-1 and TRBJ1-2; 9 bases are shared with TRBD1. The J segment lost 5 bases and the V segment lost 6 bases, leaving 10 bases of the junction unmatched. The CDR3 consists of 14 residues. CDR1 SQVTM and CDR2 ANQGSEA come from the germline V gene. The CDR3 reads CSVRDRVNEYGYTF. CDR3 nucleotide sequence: TGCAGCGTAAGGGACAGGGTTAATGAATATGGCTACACCTTC.

Worth noting for this clonotype: A read error may explain this, as a much larger clone is one base away. V usage is TRBV5-1 and J usage is TRBJ1-6; 11 nucleotides align to TRBD1. Germline V gene lookup returns CDR1 SGHRS and CDR2 YFSETQ. This CDR3 contains 20 residues. CDR3 coding DNA: TGCGCCAGCAGCCTGAAGGCGGGACAGGGGGATACGAGTAGGAATTCACCCTTCCACTTT. Translation gives CASSLKAGQGDTSRNSPFHF.

V gene TRBV7-6 combines with J gene TRBJ2-2; D ambiguous. Per the germline V gene, CDR1 is SGHVS and CDR2 is FNYEAQ. The germline V and J ends were trimmed by 2 bases and 1 base, with 8 bases remaining between them. CDR3 length: 15 residues. The CDR3 DNA is TGTGCCAGCAGCTTACGGACCGAGAACACCGGGGAGCTGTTTTTT. The encoded protein is CASSLRTENTGELFF.

The chain combines TRBV2 with TRBJ1-6; D might be TRBD1 (5 bases). The CDR3 is 15 residues long. The V gene's germline CDR1 is SNHLY and CDR2 FYNNEI. Trimming left V 1 base short and J 10 bases short, with 14 bases between. CDR3 sequence: CASSEGRGQRSPLHF. The CDR3 coding sequence is TGTGCCAGCAGTGAAGGGCGGGGCCAACGATCACCCCTCCACTTT.

A word on this clonotype: A much bigger clone sits one base away, suggesting this may be a read error. The missing conserved phenylalanine or tryptophan at the end of this CDR3 makes a read error likely. The chain uses TRBV7-2 and TRBJ1-2, with D perhaps TRBD1 (6 bases). This CDR3 has 14 residues. Germline CDR1 SGHTA, CDR2 FQGNSA. V was pared by 5 bases and J by 8 bases, with 18 bases between. CDR3 protein: CASSPPGGQTGYTL. CDR3 nucleotide sequence: TGTGCCAGCAGCCCCCCCGGCGGACAGACGGGCTACACCCTC.

This clonotype was seen more than once but under ten times. The rearrangement links TRBV7-9 to TRBJ1-5; D is undetermined. The germline V gene has CDR1 SEHNR and CDR2 FQNEAQ (reference sequence). Trimming shortened V by 7 bases and J by 1 base, and 8 bases separated the two germline ends. The CDR3 is 13 amino acids. CDR3 sequence (DNA): TGTGCCAGCACCCCCCTGAGCAATCAGCCCCAGCATTTT. The encoded protein is CASTPLSNQPQHF.

This chain links TRBV10-3 with TRBJ1-4; 8 positions match TRBD1. Germline V gene data show CDR1 as ENHRY and CDR2 as SYGVKD. The V segment lost 7 bases and the J segment 12 bases; nucleotides outside the gene matches: 13. The CDR3 covers 14 residues. This chain's CDR3 is CAINARQGRDELFF. In DNA form, the CDR3 reads TGTGCCATCAATGCGCGACAGGGGAGAGACGAACTGTTTTTT.

Concerning this clonotype itself: The junction shows a germline mismatch at one end, possibly a read error. This sequence joins TRBV7-3 and TRBJ2-7; possible D gene TRBD1, 5 bases. CDR3 size: 12 residues. Germline CDR1 is SGHTA and CDR2 is FQGTGA. CDR3 loop: CASSFNQGEQYF. The CDR3 nucleotides are TGTGCCAGTAGCTTCAACCAGGGTGAGCAGTACTTC.